The rows below give T cell receptor beta chains drawn from one sample of a study of blood T cell repertoires in COVID-19. Sequencing was performed with immunoSEQ multiplex PCR; in TCRdb, only in-frame clones are kept and a portion is missing. The sample includes 200,000 to 300,000 clones, around 90% seen only once; the top ten take about 0.79%. Sequencing was carried out using peripheral blood. These receptors all come from a man under 40 with COVID-19, enrolled during active disease. Both conserved end residues are part of each CDR3. The order of the fields is CDR3 length, J gene, V gene, CDR3 protein.

15 TRBJ1-5 TRBV6-5 CASSTDRGGPQPQHF
15 TRBJ1-4 TRBV19 CASKDRGSINEKLFF
14 TRBJ1-6 TRBV9 CASSAQGAPSPLHF
15 TRBJ1-1 TRBV6-6 CASSNPGGIGSEAFF
19 TRBJ2-6 TRBV5-1 CASSPGQVWLSSGANVLTF
11 TRBJ2-1 TRBV20-1 CSASSGHEQFF
13 TRBJ1-2 TRBV15 CATSPTGPYGYTF
12 TRBJ2-1 TRBV5-4 CATGTPNNEQFF
19 TRBJ1-5 TRBV10-1 CASSESPRGVLIRDQPQHF
17 TRBJ1-5 TRBV5-6 CASTSSLNRGWNQPQHF
15 TRBJ1-2 TRBV3-1/TRBV3-2 CASSPNRQGYYGYTF
14 TRBJ1-1 TRBV13 CASSPGTQNTEAFF
16 TRBJ2-5 TRBV9 CASSVVPSGNQETQYF
14 TRBJ1-2 TRBV2 CASSVRTGEDGYTF
14 TRBJ2-7 TRBV29-1 CSAERGQGNHEQYF
15 TRBJ1-1 TRBV11-1 CASSDIRQGASEAFF
14 TRBJ2-7 TRBV3-1/TRBV3-2 CASSQRGSGYEQYF
15 TRBJ2-2 TRBV5-1 CASSGGTSVIGELFF
15 TRBJ2-5 TRBV27 CASSLLAGVGETQYF
14 TRBJ2-7 TRBV11-1 CASSSDSGQYEQYF
13 TRBJ1-3 TRBV15 CATSRSPSGTIYF
16 TRBJ1-4 TRBV7-3 CASSLKQGTTNEKLFF
12 TRBJ2-2 TRBV12-5 CASGLYTGELFF
12 TRBJ1-6 TRBV12-3/TRBV12-4 CASSYGTFTLHF
16 TRBJ2-3 TRBV28 CASSLYRGSGTDTQYF
18 TRBJ1-5 TRBV6-6 CASSPGQGFYHSNQPQHF
16 TRBJ1-2 TRBV5-1 CASVFDGGASNYGYTF
13 TRBJ1-2 TRBV14 CASSQRQGGGYTF
13 TRBJ2-7 TRBV3-1/TRBV3-2 CASSQGARVEQYF
15 TRBJ1-2 TRBV9 CASSPSGGDNYGYTF
15 TRBJ1-3 TRBV5-1 CASSLVGGTANTIYF
14 TRBJ2-7 TRBV5-1 CASSSSTGVYEQYF
14 TRBJ1-4 TRBV7-9 CASSVSLEGEKLFF
14 TRBJ1-2 TRBV7-9 CASSRNRGNYGYTF
16 TRBJ1-6 TRBV6-1 CASSEGLSSYNSPLHF
13 TRBJ2-1 TRBV12-3/TRBV12-4 CASSLLAGDKQFF
17 TRBJ2-4 TRBV15 CATSREIQGIAKNIQYF
13 TRBJ1-5 TRBV7-2 CASSLRRGQPQHF
15 TRBJ2-5 TRBV19 CASSPKAGGVETQYF
16 TRBJ2-5 TRBV4-1 CASSPGLAGGGETQYF
16 TRBJ2-5 TRBV3-1/TRBV3-2 CASSQTSGRLKETQYF
15 TRBJ1-4 TRBV5-1 CASSLGGTENEKLFF
19 TRBJ1-5 TRBV18 CASSPQEGQGGLGNQPQHF
14 TRBJ2-5 TRBV11-2 CASSPALGEETQYF